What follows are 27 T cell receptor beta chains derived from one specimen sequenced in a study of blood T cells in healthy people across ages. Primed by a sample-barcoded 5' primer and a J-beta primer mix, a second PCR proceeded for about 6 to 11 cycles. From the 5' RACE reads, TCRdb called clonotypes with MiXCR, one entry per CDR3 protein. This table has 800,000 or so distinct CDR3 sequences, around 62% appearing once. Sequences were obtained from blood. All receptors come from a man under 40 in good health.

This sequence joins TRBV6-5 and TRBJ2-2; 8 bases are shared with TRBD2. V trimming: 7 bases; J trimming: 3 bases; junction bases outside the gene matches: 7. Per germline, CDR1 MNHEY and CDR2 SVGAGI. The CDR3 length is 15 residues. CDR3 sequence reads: CASIPGTSYTGELFF. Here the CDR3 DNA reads TGTGCCAGCATCCCCGGGACTAGTTACACCGGGGAGCTGTTTTTT.

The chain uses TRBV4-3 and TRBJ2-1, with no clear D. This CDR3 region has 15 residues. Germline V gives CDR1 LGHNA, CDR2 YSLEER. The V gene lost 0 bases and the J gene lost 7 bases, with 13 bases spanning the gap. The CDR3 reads CASSQDVDAWNEQFF. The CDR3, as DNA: TGCGCCAGCAGCCAAGATGTGGACGCGTGGAATGAGCAGTTCTTC.

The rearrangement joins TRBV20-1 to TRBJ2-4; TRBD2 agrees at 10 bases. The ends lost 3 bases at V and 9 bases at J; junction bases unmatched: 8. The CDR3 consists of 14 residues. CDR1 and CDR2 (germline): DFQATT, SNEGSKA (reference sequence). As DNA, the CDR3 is TGCAGTGCTAGGGCAGCGGGGGGGTGGGGCATTCAGTACTTC. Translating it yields CSARAAGGWGIQYF.

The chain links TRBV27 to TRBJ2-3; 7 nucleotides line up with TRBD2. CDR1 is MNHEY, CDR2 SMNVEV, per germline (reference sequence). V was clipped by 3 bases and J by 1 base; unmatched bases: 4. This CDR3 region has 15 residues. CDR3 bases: TGTGCCAGCAGTTTGTACCTAGCGGGCACAGATACGCAGTATTTT. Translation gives CASSLYLAGTDTQYF.

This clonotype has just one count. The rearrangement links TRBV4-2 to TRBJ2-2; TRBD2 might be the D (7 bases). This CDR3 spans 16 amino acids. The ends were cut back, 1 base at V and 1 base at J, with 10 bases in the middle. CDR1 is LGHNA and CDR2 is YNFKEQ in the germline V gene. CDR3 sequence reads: CASSQAGGQNTGELFF. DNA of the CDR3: TGTGCCAGCAGCCAAGCGGGGGGCCAGAACACCGGGGAGCTGTTTTTT.

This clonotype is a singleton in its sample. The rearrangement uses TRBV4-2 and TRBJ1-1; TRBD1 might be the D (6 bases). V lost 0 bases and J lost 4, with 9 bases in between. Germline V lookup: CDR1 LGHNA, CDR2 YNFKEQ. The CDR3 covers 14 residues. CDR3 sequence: CASSQDPRGTEAFF. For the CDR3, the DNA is TGTGCCAGCAGCCAAGATCCCAGGGGCACTGAAGCTTTCTTT.

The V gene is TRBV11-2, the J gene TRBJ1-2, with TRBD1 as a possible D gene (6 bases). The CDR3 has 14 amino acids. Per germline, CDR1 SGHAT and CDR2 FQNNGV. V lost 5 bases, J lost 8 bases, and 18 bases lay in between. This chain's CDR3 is CASSPQPGQIGYTF. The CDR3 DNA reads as TGTGCCAGCAGCCCACAGCCAGGACAGATAGGCTACACCTTC. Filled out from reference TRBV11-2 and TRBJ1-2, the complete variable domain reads EAGVAQSPRYKIIEKRQSVAFWCNPISGHATLYWYQQILGQGPKLLIQFQNNGVVDDSQLPKDRFSAERLKGVDSTLKIQPAKLEDSAVYLCASSPQPGQIGYTFGSGTRLTVV.

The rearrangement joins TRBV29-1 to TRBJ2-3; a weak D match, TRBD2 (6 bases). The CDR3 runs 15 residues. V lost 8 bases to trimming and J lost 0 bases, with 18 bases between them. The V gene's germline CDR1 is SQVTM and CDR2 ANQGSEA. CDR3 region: CSSQSSGASTDTQYF. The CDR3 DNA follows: TGCAGCTCGCAAAGTAGCGGCGCTAGCACAGATACGCAGTATTTT.

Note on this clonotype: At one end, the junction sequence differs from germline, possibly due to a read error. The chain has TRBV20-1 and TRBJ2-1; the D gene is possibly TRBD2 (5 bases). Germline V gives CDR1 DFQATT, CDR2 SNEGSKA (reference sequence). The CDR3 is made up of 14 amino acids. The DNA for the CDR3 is TGCAGTGCTAGAGATCCCGGGGATCACAACGAGCAGTTCTTC. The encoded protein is CSARDPGDHNEQFF.

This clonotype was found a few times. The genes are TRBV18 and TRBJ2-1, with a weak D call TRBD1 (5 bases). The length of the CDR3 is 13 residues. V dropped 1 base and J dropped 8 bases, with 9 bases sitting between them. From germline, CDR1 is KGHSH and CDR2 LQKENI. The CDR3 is CASSPLRGDEQFF. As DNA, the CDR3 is TGTGCCAGCTCACCACTAAGGGGTGATGAGCAGTTCTTC.

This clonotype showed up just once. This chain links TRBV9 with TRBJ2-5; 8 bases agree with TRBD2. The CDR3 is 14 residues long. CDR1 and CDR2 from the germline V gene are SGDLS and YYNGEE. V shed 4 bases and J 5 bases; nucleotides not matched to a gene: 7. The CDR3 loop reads CASSPRGTSETQYF. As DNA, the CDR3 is TGTGCCAGCAGCCCCCGGGGGACTAGTGAGACCCAGTACTTC.

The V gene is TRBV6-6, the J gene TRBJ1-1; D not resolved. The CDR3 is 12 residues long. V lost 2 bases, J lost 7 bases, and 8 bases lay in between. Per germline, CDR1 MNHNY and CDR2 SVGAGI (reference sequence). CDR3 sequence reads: CASSYGGFEAFF. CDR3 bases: TGTGCCAGCAGTTACGGCGGCTTTGAAGCTTTCTTT.

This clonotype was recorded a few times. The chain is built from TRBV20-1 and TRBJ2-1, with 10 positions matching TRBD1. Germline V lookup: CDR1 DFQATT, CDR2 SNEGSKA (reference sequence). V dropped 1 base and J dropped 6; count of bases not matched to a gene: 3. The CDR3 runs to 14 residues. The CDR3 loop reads CSARVGQGSNEQFF. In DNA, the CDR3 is TGCAGTGCTAGAGTGGGACAGGGGAGCAATGAGCAGTTCTTC.

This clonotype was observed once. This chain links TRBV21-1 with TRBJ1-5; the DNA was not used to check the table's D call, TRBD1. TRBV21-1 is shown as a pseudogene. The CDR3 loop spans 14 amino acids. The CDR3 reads CASTPDSSNQPQHF. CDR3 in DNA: TGTGCCAGCACTCCGGACAGCAGCAATCAGCCCCAGCATTTT.

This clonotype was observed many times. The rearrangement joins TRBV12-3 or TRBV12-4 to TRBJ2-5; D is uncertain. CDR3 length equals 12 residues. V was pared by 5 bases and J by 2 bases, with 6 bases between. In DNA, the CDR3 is TGTGCCAGCAGTATCTGGCAAGAGACCCAGTACTTC. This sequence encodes CASSIWQETQYF.

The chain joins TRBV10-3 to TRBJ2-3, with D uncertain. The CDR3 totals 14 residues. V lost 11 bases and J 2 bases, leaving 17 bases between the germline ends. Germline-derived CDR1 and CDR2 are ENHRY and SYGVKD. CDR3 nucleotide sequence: TGTGCCGCCCCGGCCGGTTGGGTCACAGATACGCAGTATTTT. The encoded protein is CAAPAGWVTDTQYF.

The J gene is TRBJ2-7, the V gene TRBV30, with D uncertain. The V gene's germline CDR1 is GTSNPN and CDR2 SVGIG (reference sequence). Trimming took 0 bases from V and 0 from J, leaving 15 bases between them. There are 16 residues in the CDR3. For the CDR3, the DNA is TGTGCCTGGAGTGTAGGCGGACCCCCAAGCTCCTACGAGCAGTACTTC. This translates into CAWSVGGPPSSYEQYF.

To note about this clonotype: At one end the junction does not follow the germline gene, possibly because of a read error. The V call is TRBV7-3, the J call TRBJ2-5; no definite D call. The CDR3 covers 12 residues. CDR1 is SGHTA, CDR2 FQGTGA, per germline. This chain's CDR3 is CAGSHYQETQYF. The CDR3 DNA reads TGTGCCGGCAGCCACTACCAAGAGACCCAGTACTTC.

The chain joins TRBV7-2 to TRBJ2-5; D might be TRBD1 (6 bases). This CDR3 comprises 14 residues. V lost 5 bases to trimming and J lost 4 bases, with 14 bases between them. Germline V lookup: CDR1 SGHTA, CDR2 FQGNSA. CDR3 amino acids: CASSLKSQGETQYF. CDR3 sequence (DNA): TGTGCCAGCAGCCTCAAATCACAGGGAGAGACCCAGTACTTC.

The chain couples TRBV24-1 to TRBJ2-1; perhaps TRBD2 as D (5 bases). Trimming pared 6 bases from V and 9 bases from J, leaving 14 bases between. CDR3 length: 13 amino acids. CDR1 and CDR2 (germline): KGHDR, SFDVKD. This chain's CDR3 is CATSPQAGSEQFF. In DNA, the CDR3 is TGTGCCACCAGTCCCCAGGCGGGCAGTGAGCAGTTCTTC.

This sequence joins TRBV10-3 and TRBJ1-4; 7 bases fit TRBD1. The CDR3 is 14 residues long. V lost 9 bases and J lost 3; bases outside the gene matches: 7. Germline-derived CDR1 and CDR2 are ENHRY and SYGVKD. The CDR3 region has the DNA TGTGCCATTGGTCCGGGACAGTCTAATGAAAAACTGTTTTTT. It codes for CAIGPGQSNEKLFF.

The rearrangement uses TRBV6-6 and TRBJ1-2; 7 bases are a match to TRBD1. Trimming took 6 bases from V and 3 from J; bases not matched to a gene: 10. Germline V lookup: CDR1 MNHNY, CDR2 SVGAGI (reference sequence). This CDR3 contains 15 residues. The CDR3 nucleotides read TGTGCCAGCAGCATGGACCGACAGGGATACTATGGCTACACCTTC. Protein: CASSMDRQGYYGYTF.

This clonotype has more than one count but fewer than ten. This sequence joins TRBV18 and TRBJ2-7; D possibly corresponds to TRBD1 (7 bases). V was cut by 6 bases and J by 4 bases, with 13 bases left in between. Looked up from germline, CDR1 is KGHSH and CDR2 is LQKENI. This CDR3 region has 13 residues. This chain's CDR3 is CASSRGTAYEQYF. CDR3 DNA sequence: TGTGCCAGCTCCCGGGGGACAGCGTACGAGCAGTACTTC.

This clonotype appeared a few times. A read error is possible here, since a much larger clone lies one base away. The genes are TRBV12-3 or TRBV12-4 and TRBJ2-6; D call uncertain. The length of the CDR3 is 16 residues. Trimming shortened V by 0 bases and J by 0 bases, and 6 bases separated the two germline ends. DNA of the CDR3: TGTGCCAGCAGTTTAGCTGCCTACTCTGGGGCCAACGTCCTGACTTTC. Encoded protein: CASSLAAYSGANVLTF.

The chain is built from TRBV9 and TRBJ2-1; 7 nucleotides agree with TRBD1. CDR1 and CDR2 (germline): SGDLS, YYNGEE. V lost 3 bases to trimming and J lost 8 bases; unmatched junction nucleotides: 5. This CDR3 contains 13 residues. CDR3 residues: CASSGNRGDEQFF. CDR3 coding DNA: TGTGCCAGCAGCGGAAACAGGGGTGATGAGCAGTTCTTC. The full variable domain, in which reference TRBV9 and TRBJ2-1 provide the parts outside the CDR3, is DSGVTQTPKHLITATGQRVTLRCSPRSGDLSVYWYQQSLDQGLQFLIQYYNGEERAKGNILERFSAQQFPDLHSELNLSSLELGDSALYFCASSGNRGDEQFFGPGTRLTVL.

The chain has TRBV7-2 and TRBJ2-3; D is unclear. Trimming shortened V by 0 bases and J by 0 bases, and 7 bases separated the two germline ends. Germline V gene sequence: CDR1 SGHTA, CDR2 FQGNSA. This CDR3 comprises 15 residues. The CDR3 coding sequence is TGTGCCAGCAGCTTAGCGCACTTTAGCACAGATACGCAGTATTTT. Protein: CASSLAHFSTDTQYF.

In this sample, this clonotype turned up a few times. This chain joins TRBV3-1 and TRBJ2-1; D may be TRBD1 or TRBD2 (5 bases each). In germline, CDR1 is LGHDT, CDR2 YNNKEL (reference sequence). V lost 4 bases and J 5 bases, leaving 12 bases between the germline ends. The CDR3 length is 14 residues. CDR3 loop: CASSLNGGHNEQFF. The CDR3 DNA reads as TGTGCCAGCAGCCTTAATGGGGGACACAATGAGCAGTTCTTC.